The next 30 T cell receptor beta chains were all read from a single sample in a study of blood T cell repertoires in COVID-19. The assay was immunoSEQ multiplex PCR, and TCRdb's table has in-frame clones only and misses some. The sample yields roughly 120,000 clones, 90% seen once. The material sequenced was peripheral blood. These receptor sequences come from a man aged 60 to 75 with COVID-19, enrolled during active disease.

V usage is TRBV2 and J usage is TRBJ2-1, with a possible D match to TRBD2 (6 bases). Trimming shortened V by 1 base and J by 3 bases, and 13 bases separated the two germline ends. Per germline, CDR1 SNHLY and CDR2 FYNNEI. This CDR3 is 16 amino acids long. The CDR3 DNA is TGTGCCAGCAGTGAAGTGGAGAGGGAGGACTACAATGAGCAGTTCTTC. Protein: CASSEVEREDYNEQFF.

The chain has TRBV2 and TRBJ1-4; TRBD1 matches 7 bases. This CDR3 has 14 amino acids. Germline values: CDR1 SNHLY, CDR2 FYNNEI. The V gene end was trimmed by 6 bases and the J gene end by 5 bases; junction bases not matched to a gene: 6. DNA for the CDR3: TGTGCCAGCAGCACAGGGGCCAACAATGAAAAACTGTTTTTT. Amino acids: CASSTGANNEKLFF.

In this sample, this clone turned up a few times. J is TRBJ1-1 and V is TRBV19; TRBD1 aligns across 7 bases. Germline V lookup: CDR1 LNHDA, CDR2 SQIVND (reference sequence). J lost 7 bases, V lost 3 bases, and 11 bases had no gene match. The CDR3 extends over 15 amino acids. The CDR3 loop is CASSIPPPSGGEAFF. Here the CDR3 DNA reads TGTGCCAGTAGTATTCCTCCACCTTCAGGGGGTGAAGCTTTCTTT.

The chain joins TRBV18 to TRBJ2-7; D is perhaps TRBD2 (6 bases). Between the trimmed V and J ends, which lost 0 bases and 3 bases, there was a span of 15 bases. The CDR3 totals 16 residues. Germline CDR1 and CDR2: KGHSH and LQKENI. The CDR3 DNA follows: TGTGCCAGCTCACCACCGGAGGGGAACGGGCTCTACGAGCAGTACTTC. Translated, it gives CASSPPEGNGLYEQYF.

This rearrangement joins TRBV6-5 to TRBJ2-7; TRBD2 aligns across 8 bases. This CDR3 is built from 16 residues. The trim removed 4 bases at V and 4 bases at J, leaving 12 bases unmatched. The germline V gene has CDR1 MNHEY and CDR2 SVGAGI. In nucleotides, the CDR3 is TGTGCCAGCAGTTCCATGAGCGGGAGAAAAAATTACGAGCAGTACTTC. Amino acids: CASSSMSGRKNYEQYF.

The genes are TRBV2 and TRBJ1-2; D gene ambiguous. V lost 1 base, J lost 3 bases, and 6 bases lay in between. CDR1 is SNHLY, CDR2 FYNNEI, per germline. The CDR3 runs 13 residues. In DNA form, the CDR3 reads TGTGCCAGCAGTGAAGGAGGGTACTATGGCTACACCTTC. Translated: CASSEGGYYGYTF. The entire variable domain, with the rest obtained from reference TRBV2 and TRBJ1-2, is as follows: EPEVTQTPSHQVTQMGQEVILRCVPISNHLYFYWYRQILGQKVEFLVSFYNNEISEKSEIFDDQFSVERPDGSNFTLKIRSTKLEDSAMYFCASSEGGYYGYTFGSGTRLTVV.

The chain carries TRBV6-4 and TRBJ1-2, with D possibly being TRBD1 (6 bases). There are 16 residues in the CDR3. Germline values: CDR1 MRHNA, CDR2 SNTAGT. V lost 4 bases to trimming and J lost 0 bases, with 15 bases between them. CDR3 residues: CASSAQLGGANYGYTF. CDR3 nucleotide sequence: TGTGCCAGCAGTGCCCAACTAGGGGGAGCTAACTATGGCTACACCTTC.

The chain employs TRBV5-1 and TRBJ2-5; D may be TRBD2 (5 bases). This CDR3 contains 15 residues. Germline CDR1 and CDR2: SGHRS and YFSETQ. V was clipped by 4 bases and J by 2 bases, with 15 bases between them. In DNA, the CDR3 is TGCGCCAGCAGCAGACGGCCGGGATCACAAGAGACCCAGTACTTC. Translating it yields CASSRRPGSQETQYF.

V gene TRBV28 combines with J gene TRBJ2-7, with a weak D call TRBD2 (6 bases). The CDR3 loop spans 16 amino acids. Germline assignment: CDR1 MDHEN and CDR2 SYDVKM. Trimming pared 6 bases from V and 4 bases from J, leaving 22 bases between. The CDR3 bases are TGTGCCAGCAGAAACCTAGACGGAGGGGATCGGTACGAGCAGTACTTC. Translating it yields CASRNLDGGDRYEQYF.

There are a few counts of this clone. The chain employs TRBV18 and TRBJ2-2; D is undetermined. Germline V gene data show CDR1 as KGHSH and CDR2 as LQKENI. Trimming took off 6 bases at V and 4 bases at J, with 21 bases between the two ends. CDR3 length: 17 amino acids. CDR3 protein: CASSPLAQVLFTGELFF. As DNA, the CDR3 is TGTGCCAGCTCCCCTCTCGCGCAGGTCCTATTCACCGGGGAGCTGTTTTTT.

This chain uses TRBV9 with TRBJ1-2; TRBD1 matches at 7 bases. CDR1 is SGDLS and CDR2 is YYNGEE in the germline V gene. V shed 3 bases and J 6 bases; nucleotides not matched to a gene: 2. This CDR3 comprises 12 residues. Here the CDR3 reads CASSAQGDGYTF. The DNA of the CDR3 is TGTGCCAGCAGCGCTCAGGGGGATGGCTACACCTTC. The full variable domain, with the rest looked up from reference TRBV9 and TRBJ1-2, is DSGVTQTPKHLITATGQRVTLRCSPRSGDLSVYWYQQSLDQGLQFLIQYYNGEERAKGNILERFSAQQFPDLHSELNLSSLELGDSALYFCASSAQGDGYTFGSGTRLTVV.

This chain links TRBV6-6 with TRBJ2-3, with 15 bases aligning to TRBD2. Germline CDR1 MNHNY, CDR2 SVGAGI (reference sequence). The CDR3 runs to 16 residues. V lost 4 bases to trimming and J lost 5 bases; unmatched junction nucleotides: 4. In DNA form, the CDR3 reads TGTGCCAGCAGTTGGGGACTAGCGGGAGGCGGAGATACGCAGTATTTT. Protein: CASSWGLAGGGDTQYF.

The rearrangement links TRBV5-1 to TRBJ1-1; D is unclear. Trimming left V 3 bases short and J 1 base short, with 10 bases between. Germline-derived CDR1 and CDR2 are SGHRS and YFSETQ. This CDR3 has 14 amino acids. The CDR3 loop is CASSSYSGNTEAFF. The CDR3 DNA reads TGCGCCAGCAGCTCGTATTCCGGGAACACTGAAGCTTTCTTT.

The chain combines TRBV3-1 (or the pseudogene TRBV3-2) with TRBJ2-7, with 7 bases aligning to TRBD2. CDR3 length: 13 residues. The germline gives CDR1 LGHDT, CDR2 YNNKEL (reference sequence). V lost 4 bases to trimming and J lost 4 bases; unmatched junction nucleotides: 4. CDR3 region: CASSPNGGYEQYF. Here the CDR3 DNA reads TGTGCCAGCAGCCCAAACGGGGGGTACGAGCAGTACTTC.

The CDR3 is CATSGGGEQFF. The CDR3, as DNA: TGTGCCACCAGTGGGGGGGGTGAGCAGTTCTTC. This chain uses TRBV24-1 with TRBJ2-1; 7 positions agree with TRBD2. CDR1 and CDR2 from the germline V gene are KGHDR and SFDVKD. The CDR3 runs to 11 residues. The V gene end was trimmed by 5 bases and the J gene end by 9 bases; junction bases not matched to a gene: 0.

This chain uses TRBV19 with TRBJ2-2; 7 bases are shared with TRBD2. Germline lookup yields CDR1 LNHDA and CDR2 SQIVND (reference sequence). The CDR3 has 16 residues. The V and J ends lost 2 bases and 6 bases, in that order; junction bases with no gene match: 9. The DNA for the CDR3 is TGTGCCAGTAGTATACTTGGGACGGGAGGCTCCGGGGAGCTGTTTTTT. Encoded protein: CASSILGTGGSGELFF. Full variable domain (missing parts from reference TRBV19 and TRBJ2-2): DGGITQSPKYLFRKEGQNVTLSCEQNLNHDAMYWYRQDPGQGLRLIYYSQIVNDFQKGDIAEGYSVSREKKESFPLTVTSAQKNPTAFYLCASSILGTGGSGELFFGEGSRLTVL.

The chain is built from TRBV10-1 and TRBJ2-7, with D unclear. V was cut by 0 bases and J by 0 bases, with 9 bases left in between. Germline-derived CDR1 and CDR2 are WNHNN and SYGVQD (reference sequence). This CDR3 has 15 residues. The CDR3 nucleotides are TGCGCCAGCAGTGAGTCGAGTTTTAACTCCTACGAGCAGTACTTC. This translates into CASSESSFNSYEQYF.

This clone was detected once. CDR3 residues: CASSVRGEGSWETQYF. In DNA form, the CDR3 reads TGTGCCAGCAGCGTAAGAGGGGAGGGCTCTTGGGAGACCCAGTACTTC. The chain couples TRBV9 to TRBJ2-5, with TRBD2 identical over 7 bases. V gave up 1 base and J gave up 5 bases; unmatched junction bases: 11. Germline V lookup: CDR1 SGDLS, CDR2 YYNGEE. This CDR3 spans 16 amino acids.

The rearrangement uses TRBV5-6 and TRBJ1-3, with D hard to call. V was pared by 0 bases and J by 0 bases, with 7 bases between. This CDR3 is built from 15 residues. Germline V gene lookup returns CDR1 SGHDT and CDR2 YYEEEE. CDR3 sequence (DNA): TGTGCCAGCAGCTTGGTACCCAGCTCTGGAAACACCATATATTTT. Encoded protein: CASSLVPSSGNTIYF.

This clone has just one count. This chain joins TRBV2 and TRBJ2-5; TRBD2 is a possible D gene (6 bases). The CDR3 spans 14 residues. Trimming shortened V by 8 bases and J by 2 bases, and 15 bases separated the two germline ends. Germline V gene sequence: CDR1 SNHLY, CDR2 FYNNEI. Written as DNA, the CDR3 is TGTGCCAGCCTCCCTGCTGCGGGGCAAGAGACCCAGTACTTC. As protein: CASLPAAGQETQYF.

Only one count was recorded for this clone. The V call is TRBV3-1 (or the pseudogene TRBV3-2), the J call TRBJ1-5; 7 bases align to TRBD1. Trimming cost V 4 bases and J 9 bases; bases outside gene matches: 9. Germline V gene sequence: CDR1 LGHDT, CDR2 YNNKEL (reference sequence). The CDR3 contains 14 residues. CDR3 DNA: TGTGCCAGCAGCCTTGGACAGGCCTGGGGGCCCCAGCATTTT. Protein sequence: CASSLGQAWGPQHF.

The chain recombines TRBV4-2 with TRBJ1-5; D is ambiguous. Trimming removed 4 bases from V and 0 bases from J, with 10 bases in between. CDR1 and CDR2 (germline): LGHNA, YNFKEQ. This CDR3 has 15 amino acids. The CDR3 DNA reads TGTGCCAGCAGCCTGAGCGGGTATAGCAATCAGCCCCAGCATTTT. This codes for CASSLSGYSNQPQHF.

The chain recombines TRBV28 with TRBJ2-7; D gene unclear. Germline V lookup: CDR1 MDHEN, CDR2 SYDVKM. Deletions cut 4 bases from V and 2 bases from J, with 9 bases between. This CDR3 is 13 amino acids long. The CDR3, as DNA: TGTGCCAGCAGTTCCTCGCCGGCCTACGAGCAGTACTTC. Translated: CASSSSPAYEQYF.

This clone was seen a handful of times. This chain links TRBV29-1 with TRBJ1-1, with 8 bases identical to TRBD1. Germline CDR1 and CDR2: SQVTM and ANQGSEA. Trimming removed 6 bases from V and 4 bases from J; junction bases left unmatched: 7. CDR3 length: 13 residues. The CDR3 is CSVRQGRGTEAFF. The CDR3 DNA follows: TGCAGCGTAAGACAGGGGCGGGGCACTGAAGCTTTCTTT.

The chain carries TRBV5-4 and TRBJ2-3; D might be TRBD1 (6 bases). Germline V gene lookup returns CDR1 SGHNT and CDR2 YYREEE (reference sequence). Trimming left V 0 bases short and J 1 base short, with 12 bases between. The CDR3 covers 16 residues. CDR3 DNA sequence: TGTGCCAGCAGCTTGGCCGGCGGACAGCGCACAGATACGCAGTATTTT. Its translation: CASSLAGGQRTDTQYF.

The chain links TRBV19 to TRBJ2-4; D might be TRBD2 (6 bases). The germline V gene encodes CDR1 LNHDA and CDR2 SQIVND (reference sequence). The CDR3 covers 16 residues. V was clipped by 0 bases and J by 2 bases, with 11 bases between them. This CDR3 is CASSIEAGTSKNIQYF. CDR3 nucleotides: TGTGCCAGTAGTATAGAAGCGGGTACTTCCAAAAACATTCAGTACTTC. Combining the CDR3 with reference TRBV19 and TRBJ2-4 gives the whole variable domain DGGITQSPKYLFRKEGQNVTLSCEQNLNHDAMYWYRQDPGQGLRLIYYSQIVNDFQKGDIAEGYSVSREKKESFPLTVTSAQKNPTAFYLCASSIEAGTSKNIQYFGAGTRLSVL.

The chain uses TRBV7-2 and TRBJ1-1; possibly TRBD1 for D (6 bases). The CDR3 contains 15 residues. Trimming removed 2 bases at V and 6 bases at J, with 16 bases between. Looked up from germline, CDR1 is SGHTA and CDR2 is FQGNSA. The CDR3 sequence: CASSLKGSGVPEAFF. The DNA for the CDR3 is TGTGCCAGCAGCTTAAAGGGATCAGGGGTCCCTGAAGCTTTCTTT. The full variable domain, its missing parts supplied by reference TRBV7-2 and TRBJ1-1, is GAGVSQSPSNKVTEKGKDVELRCDPISGHTALYWYRQSLGQGLEFLIYFQGNSAPDKSGLPSDRFSAERTGGSVSTLTIQRTQQEDSAVYLCASSLKGSGVPEAFFGQGTRLTVV.

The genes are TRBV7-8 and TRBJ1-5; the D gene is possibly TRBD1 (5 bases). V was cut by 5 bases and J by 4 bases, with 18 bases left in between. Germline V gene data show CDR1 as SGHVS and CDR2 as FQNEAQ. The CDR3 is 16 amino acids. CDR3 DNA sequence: TGTGCCAGCAGCACTACGACCAGGAGGGGTAATCAGCCCCAGCATTTT. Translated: CASSTTTRRGNQPQHF.

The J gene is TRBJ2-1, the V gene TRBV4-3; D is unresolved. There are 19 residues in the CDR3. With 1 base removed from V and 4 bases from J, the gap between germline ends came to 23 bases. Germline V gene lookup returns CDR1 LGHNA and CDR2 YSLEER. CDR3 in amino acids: CASSQASSYSTGGYNEQFF. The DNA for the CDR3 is TGCGCCAGCAGCCAAGCTTCCTCTTATTCTACTGGCGGTTACAATGAGCAGTTCTTC.

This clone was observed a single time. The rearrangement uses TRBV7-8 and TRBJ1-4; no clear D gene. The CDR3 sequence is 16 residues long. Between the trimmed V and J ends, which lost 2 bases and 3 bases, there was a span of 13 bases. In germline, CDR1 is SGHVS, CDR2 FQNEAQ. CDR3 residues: CASSLSPFGANEKLFF. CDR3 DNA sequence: TGTGCCAGCAGCTTATCCCCTTTCGGGGCTAATGAAAAACTGTTTTTT.